The 7 T cell receptor beta chains below come from one sample, sequenced in a study of blood T cell repertoires in COVID-19 (dated by TCRdb to the early 2020s). The receptor library was made with the immunoSEQ multiplex PCR assay. TCRdb carries this immuneACCESS record with in-frame sequences only. Its versions omit some clonotypes, under half of them owing to an unresolved V gene in the studies checked, with the rest unexplained. This sample has 130,000 to 150,000 clones in its table, and more than 80% of those were observed once. The leading ten clones occupy 3% of the sample. Sequenced material: peripheral blood. The receptor source for this set is a woman aged 60-75 years with active COVID-19.

This chain joins TRBV4-3 and TRBJ2-7, with 10 bases identical to TRBD2. This CDR3 spans 17 amino acids. V was clipped by 0 bases and J by 3 bases; unmatched bases: 8. Looked up from germline, CDR1 is LGHNA and CDR2 is YSLEER. CDR3 sequence (DNA): TGCGCCAGCAGCCAAGAGTGGCGGACTAGCGGCGGCTACGAGCAGTACTTC. This translates into CASSQEWRTSGGYEQYF.

The CDR3 is CASSQDGGLAGYNEQFF. CDR3 coding DNA: TGTGCCAGCAGCCAAGACGGGGGACTAGCGGGCTACAATGAGCAGTTCTTC. The chain links TRBV4-2 to TRBJ2-1; 12 bases match TRBD2. The germline CDR1 and CDR2 sequences are LGHNA and YNFKEQ. V trimming: 0 bases; J trimming: 3 bases; junction bases outside the gene matches: 3. The CDR3 is made up of 17 amino acids.

The chain has TRBV28 and TRBJ2-7; D may be TRBD1 (6 bases). CDR3 length: 17 residues. CDR1 and CDR2 from the germline V gene are MDHEN and SYDVKM. The V gene lost 5 bases and the J gene lost 1 base, with 21 bases spanning the gap. The CDR3 sequence: CASSVITQGLVSYEQYF. DNA for the CDR3: TGTGCCAGCAGTGTTATTACACAGGGCTTAGTATCCTACGAGCAGTACTTC.

The chain links TRBV28 to TRBJ2-3, with 8 bases fitting TRBD1. Germline V CDR1 and CDR2: MDHEN, SYDVKM. The CDR3 length is 14 residues. V trimming: 5 bases; J trimming: 5 bases; junction bases outside the gene matches: 6. In DNA form, the CDR3 reads TGTGCCAGCAGTCGGAGACAGGGGATAGATACGCAGTATTTT. Protein: CASSRRQGIDTQYF.

The table lists this clone with a count of one. V usage is TRBV5-5 and J usage is TRBJ1-4, with a tentative D call TRBD1 (5 bases). Trimming removed 3 bases at V and 4 bases at J, with 10 bases between. This CDR3 is 14 amino acids long. CDR1 is SGHKS and CDR2 is YYEKEE in the germline V gene (reference sequence). This chain's CDR3 is CASSWGEINEKLFF. The CDR3 DNA reads as TGTGCCAGCAGCTGGGGGGAGATTAATGAAAAACTGTTTTTT.

The chain recombines TRBV18 with TRBJ2-1; TRBD1 aligns across 7 bases. Germline CDR1 is KGHSH and CDR2 is LQKENI. This CDR3 has 13 residues. V shed 5 bases, J shed 8 bases, and the junction held 6 bases outside the gene matches. The DNA of the CDR3 is TGTGCCAGCTCATCGGACAGGCGCTATGAGCAGTTCTTC. Protein product: CASSSDRRYEQFF.

The V and J genes are TRBV2 and TRBJ2-2; TRBD1 agrees at 8 bases. This CDR3 is 19 amino acids long. The trim removed 7 bases at V and 6 bases at J, leaving 22 bases unmatched. Germline V gene sequence: CDR1 SNHLY, CDR2 FYNNEI. As DNA, the CDR3 is TGTGCCAGCAAGATCGGACAGGGATTACTAGCCCGGCGCCCCGGGGAGCTGTTTTTT. It codes for CASKIGQGLLARRPGELFF.